This T cell receptor beta chain was captured by sequencing in a study of T cells in Graves' hyperthyroidism and ophthalmopathy. Amplified TCR beta CDR3 regions derived from RNA transcripts. A set of HTBI primers served as the primers for a first-round RT-PCR of the TCR CDR3. TCRdb recomputed calls from the multiplex PCR reads with MiXCR, one row per CDR3 protein. The table shows 550,000 to 800,000 distinct CDR3 sequences, with roughly 17% occurring only once. Patients were excluded for uncontrolled infection, other autoimmune disease, pregnancy or lactation. This clonotype was observed many times. This CDR3 is built from 8 residues. Per the germline V gene, CDR1 is SGHAT and CDR2 is FQNNGV. Between the trimmed V and J ends, which lost 6 bases and 11 bases, there was a span of 4 bases.

This chain connects TRBV11-2 to TRBJ1-2, with D hard to call. The sequenced sample was blood. This receptor was obtained from a young man with Graves' hyperthyroidism. The CDR3 loop reads CASRQYTF. DNA for the CDR3: TGTGCCAGCAGACAGTACACCTTC.